This TCR beta chain was identified during a study of blood T cell repertoires in COVID-19. The germline V gene encodes CDR1 GTSNPN and CDR2 SVGIG (reference sequence). The ends were cut back, 2 bases at V and 5 bases at J, with 10 bases in the middle. The CDR3 has 13 residues. Repertoires were generated with immunoSEQ multiplex PCR, while TCRdb's copy carries only in-frame clones and drops some. There are tens of thousands of clones in the sample; roughly 80% occur only once, and about 17% lies in the top ten. The sequencing sample was made of peripheral blood. This TCR was recovered from a woman of 80 years or more with active or convalescent COVID-19. The J gene is TRBJ1-5, the V gene TRBV30; maybe TRBD1 (5 bases). The CDR3 nucleotides are TGTGCCTGGAGTTCGGGGGGATATCAGCCCCAGCATTTT. Amino acids: CAWSSGGYQPQHF.